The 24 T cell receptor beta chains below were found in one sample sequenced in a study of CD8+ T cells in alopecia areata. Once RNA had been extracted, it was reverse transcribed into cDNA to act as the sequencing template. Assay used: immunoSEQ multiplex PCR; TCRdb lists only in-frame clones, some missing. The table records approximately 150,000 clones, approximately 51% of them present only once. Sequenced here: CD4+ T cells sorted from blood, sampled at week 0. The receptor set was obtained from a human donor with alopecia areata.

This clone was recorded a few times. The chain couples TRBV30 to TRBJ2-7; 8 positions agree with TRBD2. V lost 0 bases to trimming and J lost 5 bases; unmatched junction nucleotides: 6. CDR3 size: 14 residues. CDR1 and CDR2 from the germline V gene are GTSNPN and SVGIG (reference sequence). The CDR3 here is CAWSVPAGGHEQYF. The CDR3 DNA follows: TGTGCCTGGAGTGTACCGGCGGGGGGCCACGAGCAGTACTTC.

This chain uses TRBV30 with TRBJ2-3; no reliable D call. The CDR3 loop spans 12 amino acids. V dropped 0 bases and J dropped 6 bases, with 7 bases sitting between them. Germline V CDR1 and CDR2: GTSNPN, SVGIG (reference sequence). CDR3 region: CAWSVNGDTQYF. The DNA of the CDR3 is TGTGCCTGGAGTGTAAATGGGGATACGCAGTATTTT.

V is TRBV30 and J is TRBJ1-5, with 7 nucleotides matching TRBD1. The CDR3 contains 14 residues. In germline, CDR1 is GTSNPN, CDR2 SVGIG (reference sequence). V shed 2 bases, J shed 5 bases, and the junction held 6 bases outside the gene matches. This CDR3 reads CAWSNRGGDQPQHF. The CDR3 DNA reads TGTGCCTGGAGTAACAGGGGTGGGGATCAGCCCCAGCATTTT.

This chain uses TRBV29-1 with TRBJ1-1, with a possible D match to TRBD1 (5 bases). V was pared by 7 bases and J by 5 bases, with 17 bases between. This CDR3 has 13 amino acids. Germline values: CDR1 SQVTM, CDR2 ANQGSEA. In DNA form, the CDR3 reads TGCAGCGCGCAGGGAGGAGAAAGGACTGAAGCTTTCTTT. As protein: CSAQGGERTEAFF.

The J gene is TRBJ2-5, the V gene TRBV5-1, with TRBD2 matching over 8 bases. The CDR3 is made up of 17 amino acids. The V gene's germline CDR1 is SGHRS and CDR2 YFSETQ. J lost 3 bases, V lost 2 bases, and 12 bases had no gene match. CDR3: CASSFGAGDGRKETQYF. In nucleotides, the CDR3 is TGCGCCAGCAGCTTCGGAGCGGGAGATGGTCGTAAAGAGACCCAGTACTTC. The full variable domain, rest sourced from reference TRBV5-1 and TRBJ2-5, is KAGVTQTPRYLIKTRGQQVTLSCSPISGHRSVSWYQQTPGQGLQFLFEYFSETQRNKGNFPGRFSGRQFSNSRSEMNVSTLELGDSALYLCASSFGAGDGRKETQYFGPGTRLLVL.

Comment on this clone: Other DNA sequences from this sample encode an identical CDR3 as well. The CDR3 bases are TGTGCCAGCAGTGAAGGGAACACCGGGGAGCTGTTTTTT. Encoded protein: CASSEGNTGELFF. The chain employs TRBV6-1 and TRBJ2-2; D gene ambiguous. The CDR3 totals 13 residues. Trimming removed 1 base from V and 1 base from J, with 1 base in between. The germline gives CDR1 MNHNS, CDR2 SASEGT.

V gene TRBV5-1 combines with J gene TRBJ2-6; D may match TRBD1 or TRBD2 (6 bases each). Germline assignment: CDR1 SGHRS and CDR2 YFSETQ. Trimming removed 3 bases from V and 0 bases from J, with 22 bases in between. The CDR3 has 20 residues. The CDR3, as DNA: TGCGCCAGCAGCTCGGCGAGGGGGGTCAATCAATTCTCTGGGGCCAACGTCCTGACTTTC. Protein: CASSSARGVNQFSGANVLTF.

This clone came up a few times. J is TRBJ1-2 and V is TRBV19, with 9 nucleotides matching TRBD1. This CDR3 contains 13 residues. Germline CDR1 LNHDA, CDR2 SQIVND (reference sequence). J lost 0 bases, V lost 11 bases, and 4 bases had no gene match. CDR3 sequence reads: CAAWDRANYGYTF. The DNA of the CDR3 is TGTGCCGCATGGGACAGGGCTAACTATGGCTACACCTTC.

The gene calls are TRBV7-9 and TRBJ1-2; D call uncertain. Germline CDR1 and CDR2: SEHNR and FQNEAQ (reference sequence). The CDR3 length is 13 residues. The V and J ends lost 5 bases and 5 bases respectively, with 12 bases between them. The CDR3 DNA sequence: TGTGCCAGCAGCCAGACCGAGGATTATGGCTACACCTTC. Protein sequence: CASSQTEDYGYTF.

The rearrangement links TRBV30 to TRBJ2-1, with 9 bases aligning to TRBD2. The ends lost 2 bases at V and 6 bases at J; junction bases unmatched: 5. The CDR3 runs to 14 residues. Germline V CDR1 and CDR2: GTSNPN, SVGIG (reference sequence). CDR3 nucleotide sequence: TGTGCCTGGAGTCCAAGCGGGAGGTTCAATGAGCAGTTCTTC. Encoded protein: CAWSPSGRFNEQFF.

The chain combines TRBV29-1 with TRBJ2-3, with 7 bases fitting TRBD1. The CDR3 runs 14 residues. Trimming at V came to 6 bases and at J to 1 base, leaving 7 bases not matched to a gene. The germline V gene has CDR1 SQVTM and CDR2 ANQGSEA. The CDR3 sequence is CSVSPGQRTDTQYF. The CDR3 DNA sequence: TGCAGCGTATCTCCGGGACAGCGCACAGATACGCAGTATTTT.

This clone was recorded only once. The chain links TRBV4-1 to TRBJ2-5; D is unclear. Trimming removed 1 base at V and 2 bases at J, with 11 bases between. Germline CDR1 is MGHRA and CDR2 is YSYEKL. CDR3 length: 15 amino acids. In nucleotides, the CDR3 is TGCGCCAGCAGCCAAGGGGTGGCCCAACAAGAGACCCAGTACTTC. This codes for CASSQGVAQQETQYF.

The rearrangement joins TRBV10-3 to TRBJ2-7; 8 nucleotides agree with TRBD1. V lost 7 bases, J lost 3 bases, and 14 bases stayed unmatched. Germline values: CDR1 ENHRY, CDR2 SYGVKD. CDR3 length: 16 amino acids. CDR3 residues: CAITKSGRDRIYEQYF. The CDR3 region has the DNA TGTGCCATCACTAAAAGTGGACGGGACAGGATCTACGAGCAGTACTTC.

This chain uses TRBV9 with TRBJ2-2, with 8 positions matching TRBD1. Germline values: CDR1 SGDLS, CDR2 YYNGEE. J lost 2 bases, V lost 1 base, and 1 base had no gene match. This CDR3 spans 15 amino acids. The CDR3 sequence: CASSVQGANTGELFF. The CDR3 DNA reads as TGTGCCAGCAGCGTACAGGGGGCAAACACCGGGGAGCTGTTTTTT.

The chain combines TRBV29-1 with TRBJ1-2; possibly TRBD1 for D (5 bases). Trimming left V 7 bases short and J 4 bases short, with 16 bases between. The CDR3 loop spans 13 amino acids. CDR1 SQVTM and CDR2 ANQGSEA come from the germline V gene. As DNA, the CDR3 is TGCAGCGCGGGGACTCCTGGGACCTATGGCTACACCTTC. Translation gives CSAGTPGTYGYTF.

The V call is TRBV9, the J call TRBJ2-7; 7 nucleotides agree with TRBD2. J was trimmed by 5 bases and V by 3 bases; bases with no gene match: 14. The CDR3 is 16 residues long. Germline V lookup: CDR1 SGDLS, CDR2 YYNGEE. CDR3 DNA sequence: TGTGCCAGCAGCGAGGGACCTTGGCGGGAGTCGGACGAGCAGTACTTC. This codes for CASSEGPWRESDEQYF.

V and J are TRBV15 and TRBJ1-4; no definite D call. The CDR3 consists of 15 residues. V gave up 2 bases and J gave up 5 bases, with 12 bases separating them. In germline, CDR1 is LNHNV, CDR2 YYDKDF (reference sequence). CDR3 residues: CATSRQLIGNEKLFF. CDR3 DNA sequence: TGTGCCACCAGCAGACAACTAATAGGAAATGAAAAACTGTTTTTT.

The CDR3 bases are TGTGCCAGCTCGCGACTAGCGGGAGCTTTAAATGAGCAGTTCTTC. Amino acid sequence: CASSRLAGALNEQFF. The rearrangement links TRBV18 to TRBJ2-1; 12 positions match TRBD2. Germline CDR1 and CDR2: KGHSH and LQKENI. The CDR3 totals 15 residues. With V trimmed by 6 bases and J by 7 bases, 7 bases remained unmatched.

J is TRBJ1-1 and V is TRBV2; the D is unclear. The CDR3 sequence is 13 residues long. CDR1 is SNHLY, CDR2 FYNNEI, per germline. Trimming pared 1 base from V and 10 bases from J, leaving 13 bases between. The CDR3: CASSEGTRYRAFF. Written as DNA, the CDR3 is TGTGCCAGCAGTGAAGGGACGCGTTACCGAGCTTTCTTT.

The CDR3 sequence: CSVEFGGGYEQYF. CDR3 DNA sequence: TGCAGCGTTGAATTCGGGGGAGGCTACGAGCAGTACTTC. The V gene is TRBV29-1, the J gene TRBJ2-7; D is possibly TRBD2 (6 bases). The V end lost 2 bases, the J end lost 3 bases, and 11 bases lay between the germline ends. Per germline, CDR1 SQVTM and CDR2 ANQGSEA. The CDR3 has 13 residues.

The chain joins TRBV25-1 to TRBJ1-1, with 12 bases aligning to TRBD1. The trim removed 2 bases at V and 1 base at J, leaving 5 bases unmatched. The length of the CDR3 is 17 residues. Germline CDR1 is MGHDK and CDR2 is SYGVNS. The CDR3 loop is CASSEAGTGGTNTEAFF. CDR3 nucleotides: TGTGCCAGCAGTGAAGCCGGGACAGGGGGCACGAACACTGAAGCTTTCTTT.

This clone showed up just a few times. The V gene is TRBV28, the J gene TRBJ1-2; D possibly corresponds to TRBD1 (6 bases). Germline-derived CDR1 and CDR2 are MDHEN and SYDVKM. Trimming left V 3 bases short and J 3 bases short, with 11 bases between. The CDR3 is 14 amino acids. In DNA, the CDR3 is TGTGCCAGCAGTTTGGGGAGGGGGGACTATGGCTACACCTTC. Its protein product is CASSLGRGDYGYTF.

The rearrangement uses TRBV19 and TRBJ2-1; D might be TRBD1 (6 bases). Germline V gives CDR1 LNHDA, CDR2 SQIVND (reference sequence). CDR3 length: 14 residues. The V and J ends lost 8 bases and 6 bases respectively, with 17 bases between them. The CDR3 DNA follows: TGTGCCAGTCCCCGGGACAAAGATGTCAATGAGCAGTTCTTC. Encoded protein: CASPRDKDVNEQFF. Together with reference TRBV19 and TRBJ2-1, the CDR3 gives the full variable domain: DGGITQSPKYLFRKEGQNVTLSCEQNLNHDAMYWYRQDPGQGLRLIYYSQIVNDFQKGDIAEGYSVSREKKESFPLTVTSAQKNPTAFYLCASPRDKDVNEQFFGPGTRLTVL.

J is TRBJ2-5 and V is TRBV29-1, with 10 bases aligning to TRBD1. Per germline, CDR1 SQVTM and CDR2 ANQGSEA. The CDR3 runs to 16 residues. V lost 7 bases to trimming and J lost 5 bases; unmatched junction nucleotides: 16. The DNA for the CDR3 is TGCAGCGCGGAAGACCTGGGACAGGGGAATCGGGAGACCCAGTACTTC. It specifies CSAEDLGQGNRETQYF. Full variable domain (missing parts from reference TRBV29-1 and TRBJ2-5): SAVISQKPSRDICQRGTSLTIQCQVDSQVTMMFWYRQQPGQSLTLIATANQGSEATYESGFVIDKFPISRPNLTFSTLTVSNMSPEDSSIYLCSAEDLGQGNRETQYFGPGTRLLVL.